Following are 30 T cell receptor beta chains from one sample sequenced in a study of cytomegalovirus exposure and HLA in healthy donors (dated by TCRdb to the late 2010s). Library preparation was by the immunoSEQ multiplex PCR assay. The multiplex PCR relied on a mix of 60 forward primers for TCR Vbeta segments and 13 reverse primers for TCR Jbeta segments. TCRdb took this table from immuneACCESS and kept in-frame rearrangements with V and J called. Such tables lack part of the clones; where checked against another copy, unresolved V genes explain under half of the gap, and the rest is unexplained. The sample table contains about 240,000 clones; only one count was recorded for around 76% of them. The leading ten clones occupy 5.4% of the sample. The material sequenced was PBMCs. The receptor source for this set is a woman in her thirties or forties in good health and CMV-seropositive.

This chain connects TRBV6-6 to TRBJ2-1, with a weak D call TRBD1 (5 bases). Germline V gene sequence: CDR1 MNHNY, CDR2 SVGAGI (reference sequence). This CDR3 is 14 amino acids long. Trimming took 7 bases from V and 0 from J, leaving 10 bases between them. CDR3 DNA sequence: TGTGCCAGCAACCAGGGCCCCTCCTACAATGAGCAGTTCTTC. Protein product: CASNQGPSYNEQFF.

In this sample, this clone turned up once. This rearrangement joins TRBV7-2 to TRBJ2-2; tentative D call: TRBD2 (6 bases). Germline loops: CDR1 SGHTA, CDR2 FQGNSA. This CDR3 is built from 16 residues. The ends were cut back, 2 bases at V and 0 bases at J, with 10 bases in the middle. CDR3 DNA: TGTGCCAGCAGCTTATTTGCGGGGACGAACACCGGGGAGCTGTTTTTT. As protein: CASSLFAGTNTGELFF.

The rearrangement joins TRBV5-4 to TRBJ1-5, with TRBD1 identical over 7 bases. Germline V gene lookup returns CDR1 SGHNT and CDR2 YYREEE (reference sequence). V shed 4 bases, J shed 5 bases, and the junction held 6 bases outside the gene matches. CDR3 length equals 14 residues. This CDR3 reads CASSRQGRDQPQHF. In DNA form, the CDR3 reads TGTGCCAGCAGCCGACAGGGTAGGGATCAGCCCCAGCATTTT.

The chain combines TRBV11-3 with TRBJ2-6; 9 positions match TRBD1. With V trimmed by 5 bases and J by 1 base, 6 bases remained unmatched. Germline V gives CDR1 SGHNT, CDR2 YENEEA. The CDR3 runs to 17 residues. The DNA of the CDR3 is TGTGCCAGCAGCATGGGACAGGGCATATCTGGGGCCAACGTCCTGACTTTC. It is translated as CASSMGQGISGANVLTF.

The chain combines TRBV6-1 with TRBJ2-2; D may be TRBD2 (6 bases). Germline CDR1 MNHNS, CDR2 SASEGT. This CDR3 region has 14 residues. Between the trimmed V and J ends, which lost 7 bases and 4 bases, there was a span of 13 bases. The CDR3 here is CASIVTGATGELFF. The CDR3 DNA is TGTGCCAGCATAGTAACGGGAGCCACCGGGGAGCTGTTTTTT.

As for this clone: One junction end disagrees with the germline gene, perhaps due to a read error. The CDR3 spells CASSSGTSGTADSGANVLTF. The CDR3 DNA reads TGTGCTAGCAGCTCCGGGACTAGCGGGACCGCTGACTCTGGGGCCAACGTCCTGACTTTC. This chain links TRBV7-7 with TRBJ2-6; 13 bases agree with TRBD2. The CDR3 is 20 residues long. Germline CDR1 and CDR2: SSHAT and FNYEAQ (reference sequence).

This clone turned up a few times. J is TRBJ1-1 and V is TRBV10-2; no definite D call. The germline V gene has CDR1 WSHSY and CDR2 SAAADI. The CDR3 length is 14 residues. V was cut by 2 bases and J by 3 bases, with 10 bases left in between. For the CDR3, the DNA is TGCGCCAGCAGTGAGGAGAGGATCCACACTGAAGCTTTCTTT. Translating it yields CASSEERIHTEAFF.

This clone was recorded a few times. The chain uses TRBV7-8 and TRBJ1-1; a weak D match, TRBD1 (5 bases). This CDR3 has 11 amino acids. Trimming cost V 5 bases and J 11 bases, with 12 bases left between them. The germline V gene has CDR1 SGHVS and CDR2 FQNEAQ. The CDR3: CASSGGGRAFF. CDR3 in DNA: TGTGCCAGCAGCGGTGGGGGGAGGGCTTTCTTT.

V is TRBV5-1 and J is TRBJ2-1; 11 bases are shared with TRBD2. The germline CDR1 and CDR2 sequences are SGHRS and YFSETQ. This CDR3 has 18 residues. CDR3 in amino acids: CGPPAAWASGGWGNEQFF. Written as DNA, the CDR3 is TGCGGCCCCCCAGCAGCTTGGGCTAGCGGGGGGTGGGGCAATGAGCAGTTCTTC. The variable domain in full, with the rest retrieved from reference TRBV5-1 and TRBJ2-1, is KAGVTQTPRYLIKTRGQQVTLSCSPISGHRSVSWYQQTPGQGLQFLFEYFSETQRNKGNFPGRFSGRQFSNSRSEMNVSTLELGDSALYLCGPPAAWASGGWGNEQFFGPGTRLTVL.

V and J are TRBV5-1 and TRBJ2-5, with 14 nucleotides matching TRBD2. After removal of 4 bases from V and 5 bases from J, the junction contained 10 bases not matched to a gene. This CDR3 has 17 amino acids. Germline-derived CDR1 and CDR2 are SGHRS and YFSETQ. The CDR3 here is CASSPGGTSGGFETQYF. In DNA, the CDR3 is TGCGCCAGCAGCCCGGGGGGGACTAGCGGGGGATTCGAGACCCAGTACTTC.

The J gene is TRBJ1-4, the V gene TRBV7-9, with D perhaps matching TRBD1 (5 bases). Germline V lookup: CDR1 SEHNR, CDR2 FQNEAQ (reference sequence). The CDR3 covers 13 residues. The germline V and J ends were trimmed by 5 bases and 10 bases, with 14 bases remaining between them. CDR3 residues: CASSPRTGGKLFF. The CDR3 DNA reads as TGTGCCAGCAGCCCACGGACGGGGGGAAAACTGTTTTTT.

V usage is TRBV30 and J usage is TRBJ2-7, with D possibly matching TRBD1 (5 bases). V was cut by 5 bases and J by 5 bases, with 13 bases left in between. The germline V gene has CDR1 GTSNPN and CDR2 SVGIG (reference sequence). The CDR3 length is 12 residues. The CDR3, as DNA: TGTGCCTGGGGGGCTGCTCGGGACGAGCAGTACTTC. This sequence encodes CAWGAARDEQYF.

This clone was observed a handful of times. The CDR3 DNA sequence: TGTGCCAGCAAGGGGGGGGCCGATCAGCCCCAGCATTTT. Translating gives CASKGGADQPQHF. The chain is built from TRBV2 and TRBJ1-5; D is possibly TRBD1 (6 bases). Germline loops: CDR1 SNHLY, CDR2 FYNNEI. V lost 7 bases and J 5 bases, leaving 12 bases between the germline ends. The CDR3 extends over 13 amino acids.

Comment on this clone: Germline and junction disagree at one end, which may indicate a read error. The chain is built from TRBV7-9 and TRBJ1-1, with D possibly being TRBD1 (6 bases). The CDR3 is 13 amino acids. Germline V CDR1 and CDR2: SEHNR, FQNEAQ (reference sequence). The CDR3 here is CSSSSAGAREAFF. Written as DNA, the CDR3 is TGTTCCAGCAGCTCTGCAGGGGCTCGGGAAGCTTTCTTT.

V is TRBV5-8 and J is TRBJ2-5, with 7 bases aligning to TRBD1. V lost 4 bases and J lost 2; bases outside the gene matches: 8. Germline loops: CDR1 SGHTS, CDR2 YDEGEE. The CDR3 loop spans 15 amino acids. The CDR3 is CASSAGQATQETQYF. In DNA, the CDR3 is TGTGCCAGCAGCGCTGGACAGGCTACGCAAGAGACCCAGTACTTC.

The CDR3 DNA reads as TGTGCCAGCAGCCCCCGGACAGGGGCCCTGAACACTGAAGCTTTCTTT. Protein sequence: CASSPRTGALNTEAFF. The chain uses TRBV7-2 and TRBJ1-1, with 9 nucleotides matching TRBD1. Germline-derived CDR1 and CDR2 are SGHTA and FQGNSA. Trimming cost V 5 bases and J 0 bases; bases outside gene matches: 7. The CDR3 has 16 residues.

The chain recombines TRBV6-6 with TRBJ2-7, with D possibly being TRBD2 (6 bases). Germline CDR1 and CDR2: MNHNY and SVGAGI (reference sequence). The V end was cut by 7 bases, the J end by 6 bases, with 10 bases between. CDR3 size: 11 residues. CDR3 region: CASTLGGEQYF. Here the CDR3 DNA reads TGTGCCAGCACTTTGGGGGGCGAGCAGTACTTC.

This CDR3 is CASSDLGLDPTDTQYF. For the CDR3, the DNA is TGTGCCAGCAGCGACCTAGGACTAGACCCCACAGATACGCAGTATTTT. This chain joins TRBV5-8 and TRBJ2-3; TRBD2 aligns across 7 bases. The CDR3 runs 16 residues. V was clipped by 4 bases and J by 2 bases; unmatched bases: 10. From germline, CDR1 is SGHTS and CDR2 YDEGEE. Full variable domain (missing parts from reference TRBV5-8 and TRBJ2-3): EAGVTQSPTHLIKTRGQQATLRCSPISGHTSVYWYQQALGLGLQFLLWYDEGEERNRGNFPPRFSGRQFPNYSSELNVNALELEDSALYLCASSDLGLDPTDTQYFGPGTRLTVL.

This clone was picked up a small number of times. The CDR3 DNA sequence: TGCGCCAGCAGCCAAGCCGGGACAGAATCTTACGAGCAGTACTTC. Translating gives CASSQAGTESYEQYF. This sequence joins TRBV4-1 and TRBJ2-7; 7 nucleotides match TRBD1. The CDR3 runs 15 residues. Trimming removed 1 base from V and 4 bases from J; junction bases left unmatched: 7. Per the germline V gene, CDR1 is MGHRA and CDR2 is YSYEKL.

In this sample, this clone turned up a few times. The chain recombines TRBV10-3 with TRBJ2-7; 7 nucleotides match TRBD1. Germline CDR1 ENHRY, CDR2 SYGVKD. The CDR3 spans 14 residues. The trim removed 4 bases at V and 3 bases at J, leaving 6 bases unmatched. CDR3 region: CAISVLGTDYEQYF. In DNA, the CDR3 is TGTGCCATCAGTGTCCTAGGGACAGACTACGAGCAGTACTTC.

This clone was counted a few times. The chain employs TRBV2 and TRBJ2-5; 9 bases align to TRBD2. CDR3 length: 14 amino acids. V trimming: 7 bases; J trimming: 4 bases; junction bases outside the gene matches: 7. The germline gives CDR1 SNHLY, CDR2 FYNNEI. In nucleotides, the CDR3 is TGTGCCAGCAATCAACCTAGCGGGGTAGAGACCCAGTACTTC. It is translated as CASNQPSGVETQYF.

This chain connects TRBV7-9 to TRBJ2-5; weak D call: TRBD2 (6 bases). The closer fit of TRBJ2-7 to the DNA end suggests the J call may be wrong. The CDR3 totals 15 residues. CDR1 SEHNR and CDR2 FQNEAQ come from the germline V gene (reference sequence). The CDR3 spells CASSSGGTRYVEQYF. CDR3 DNA sequence: TGTGCCAGCAGCTCCGGTGGGACTCGGTACGTCGAGCAGTACTTC.

The rearrangement links TRBV18 to TRBJ1-1, with TRBD1 as a possible D gene (5 bases). In germline, CDR1 is KGHSH, CDR2 LQKENI. The germline V and J ends were trimmed by 2 bases and 2 bases, with 21 bases remaining between them. The CDR3 loop spans 18 amino acids. The CDR3 sequence is CASSPTLIEDSRNTEAFF. Written as DNA, the CDR3 is TGTGCCAGCTCACCAACGCTAATTGAAGACAGCCGAAACACTGAAGCTTTCTTT.

V and J are TRBV5-1 and TRBJ2-3; 7 positions match TRBD1. This CDR3 comprises 16 residues. Germline CDR1 reads SGHRS; CDR2 reads YFSETQ. Trimming removed 0 bases from V and 0 bases from J; junction bases left unmatched: 4. The CDR3 is CASSLEGGISTDTQYF. The CDR3 nucleotides are TGCGCCAGCAGCTTGGAAGGGGGCATAAGCACAGATACGCAGTATTTT.

This chain joins TRBV29-1 and TRBJ2-7; tentative D call: TRBD1 (5 bases). With 5 bases removed from V and 0 bases from J, the gap between germline ends came to 20 bases. This CDR3 has 16 residues. Germline assignment: CDR1 SQVTM and CDR2 ANQGSEA. CDR3 amino acids: CSVSGRVGRSSYEQYF. CDR3 DNA sequence: TGCAGCGTTTCCGGTCGCGTGGGGCGGAGCTCCTACGAGCAGTACTTC.

The V and J genes are TRBV30 and TRBJ1-6; perhaps TRBD1 as D (5 bases). The CDR3 consists of 18 residues. Germline CDR1 GTSNPN, CDR2 SVGIG (reference sequence). V lost 5 bases, J lost 0 bases, and 20 bases lay in between. Here the CDR3 DNA reads TGTGCCTGGGGAAGACCGCAGGGCTTTACCTCCTATAATTCACCCCTCCACTTT. This codes for CAWGRPQGFTSYNSPLHF.

This chain uses TRBV29-1 with TRBJ1-1; D gene uncertain. The length of the CDR3 is 14 residues. From germline, CDR1 is SQVTM and CDR2 ANQGSEA. Deletions cut 4 bases from V and 1 base from J, with 13 bases between. This CDR3 is CSVGGPTPNTEAFF. CDR3 sequence (DNA): TGCAGCGTTGGTGGGCCAACCCCGAACACTGAAGCTTTCTTT.

The chain couples TRBV7-9 to TRBJ1-1; weak D call: TRBD1 (5 bases). Trimming removed 5 bases from V and 8 bases from J, with 12 bases in between. The V gene's germline CDR1 is SEHNR and CDR2 FQNEAQ (reference sequence). This CDR3 region has 12 residues. CDR3 sequence: CASSAGTTEAFF. In DNA, the CDR3 is TGTGCCAGCAGCGCCGGGACTACCGAAGCTTTCTTT.

The chain has TRBV7-9 and TRBJ1-1; the D is unclear. Trimming removed 3 bases from V and 4 bases from J, with 9 bases in between. CDR1 is SEHNR and CDR2 is FQNEAQ in the germline V gene (reference sequence). This CDR3 is built from 13 residues. The CDR3 here is CASSFGEATEAFF. The DNA of the CDR3 is TGTGCCAGCAGCTTCGGGGAGGCCACTGAAGCTTTCTTT.

The chain is built from TRBV19 and TRBJ2-7; 7 positions agree with TRBD2. Germline CDR1 reads LNHDA; CDR2 reads SQIVND (reference sequence). With V trimmed by 7 bases and J by 1 base, 10 bases remained unmatched. The CDR3 totals 15 residues. CDR3 residues: CASNPREAGSYEQYF. The DNA of the CDR3 is TGTGCCAGTAACCCTCGGGAGGCAGGGTCCTACGAGCAGTACTTC.